This T cell receptor (beta chain) stems from a study of blood T cell repertoires in COVID-19. Study in general: Samples came from the United States, Italy and Spain, spanning acute and convalescent COVID-19. PBMCs, B-cell-depleted T cells, or T cells provided the cDNA or gDNA that made up the material.

Study processing details: Amplification from reference gene primers served as the basis for estimated nucleated cell counts. Profiling relied on immunoSEQ multiplex PCR, and the TCRdb table lists in-frame clones only, not all of them. V and J calls and clone size are those listed in that table; D and trimming were worked out from the DNA. The sample carries approximately 35,000 clones, more than 75% recorded once. Trimming removed 0 bases from V and 0 bases from J, with 6 bases in between. This CDR3 spans 15 amino acids. Germline CDR1 reads LGHDT; CDR2 reads YNNKEL (reference sequence). The sample comprised peripheral blood. The clonotype originates from a man at least 80 years old with acute or convalescent COVID-19. The genes are TRBV3-1 (or the pseudogene TRBV3-2) and TRBJ1-3; D unresolved. This CDR3 is CASSQERSSGNTIYF. Here the CDR3 DNA reads TGTGCCAGCAGCCAAGAACGGAGCTCTGGAAACACCATATATTTT.